This TCR beta chain is drawn from a study of T-cell memory formation after mild COVID-19. TCRdb passed the 5' RACE reads through MiXCR, listing each CDR3 protein once. The sample holds 250,000 to 350,000 distinct CDR3 sequences, 15% to 20% seen once. The germline gives CDR1 KGHDR, CDR2 SFDVKD. The CDR3 spans 13 residues. V lost 4 bases to trimming and J lost 2 bases, with 6 bases between them. This chain joins TRBV24-1 and TRBJ2-3, with unresolved D. The sequence was collected from a man aged 18 to 30 who had mild COVID-19 (a few samples of this study predate the infection). Cell type and time point are not known. Sequencing was done on a sample of PBMCs or a T cell subset sorted from them (not recorded which). The CDR3 protein is CATSDPHTDTQYF. CDR3 nucleotides: TGTGCCACCAGTGACCCCCACACAGATACGCAGTATTTT.